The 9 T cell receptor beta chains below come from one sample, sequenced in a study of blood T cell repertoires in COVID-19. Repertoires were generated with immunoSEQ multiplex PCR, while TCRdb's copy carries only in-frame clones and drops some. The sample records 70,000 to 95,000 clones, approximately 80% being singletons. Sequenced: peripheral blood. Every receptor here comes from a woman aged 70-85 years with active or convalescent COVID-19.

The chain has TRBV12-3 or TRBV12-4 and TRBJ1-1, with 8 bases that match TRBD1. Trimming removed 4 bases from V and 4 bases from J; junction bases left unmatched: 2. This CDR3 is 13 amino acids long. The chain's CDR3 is CASSSTGGTEAFF. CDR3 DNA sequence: TGTGCCAGCAGTTCCACAGGGGGCACTGAAGCTTTCTTT.

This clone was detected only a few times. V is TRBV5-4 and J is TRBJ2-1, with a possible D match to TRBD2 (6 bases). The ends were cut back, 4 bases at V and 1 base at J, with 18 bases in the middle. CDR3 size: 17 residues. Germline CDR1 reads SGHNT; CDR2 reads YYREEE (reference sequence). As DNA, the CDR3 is TGTGCCAGCAGCCCGGACGGGGGAGTTTATTCCTACAATGAGCAGTTCTTC. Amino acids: CASSPDGGVYSYNEQFF. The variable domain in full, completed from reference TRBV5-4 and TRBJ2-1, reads ETGVTQSPTHLIKTRGQQVTLRCSSQSGHNTVSWYQQALGQGPQFIFQYYREEENGRGNFPPRFSGLQFPNYSSELNVNALELDDSALYLCASSPDGGVYSYNEQFFGPGTRLTVL.

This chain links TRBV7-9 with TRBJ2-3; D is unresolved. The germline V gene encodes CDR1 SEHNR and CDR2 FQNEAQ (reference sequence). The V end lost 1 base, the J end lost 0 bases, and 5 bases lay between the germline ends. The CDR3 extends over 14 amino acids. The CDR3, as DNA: TGTGCCAGCAGCTTAGTCTCTAGCACAGATACGCAGTATTTT. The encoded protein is CASSLVSSTDTQYF.

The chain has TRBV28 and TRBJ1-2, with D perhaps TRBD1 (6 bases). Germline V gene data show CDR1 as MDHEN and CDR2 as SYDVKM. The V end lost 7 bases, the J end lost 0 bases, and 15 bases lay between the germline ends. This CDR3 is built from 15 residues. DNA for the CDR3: TGTGCCAGCACTACGGACAGCCGTTCTAACTATGGCTACACCTTC. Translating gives CASTTDSRSNYGYTF.

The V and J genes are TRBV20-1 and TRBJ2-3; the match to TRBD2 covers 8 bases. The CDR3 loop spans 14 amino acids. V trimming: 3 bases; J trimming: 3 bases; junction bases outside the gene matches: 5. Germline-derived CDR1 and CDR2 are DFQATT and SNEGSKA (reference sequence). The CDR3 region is CSASLAGRTDTQYF. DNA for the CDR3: TGCAGTGCTAGTTTAGCGGGGCGGACAGATACGCAGTATTTT.

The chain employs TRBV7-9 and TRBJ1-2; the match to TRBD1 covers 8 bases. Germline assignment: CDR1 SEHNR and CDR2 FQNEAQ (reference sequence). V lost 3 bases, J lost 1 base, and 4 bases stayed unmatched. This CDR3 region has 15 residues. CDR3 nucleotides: TGTGCCAGCAGCTTTTACAGGGGGGGTAACTATGGCTACACCTTC. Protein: CASSFYRGGNYGYTF.

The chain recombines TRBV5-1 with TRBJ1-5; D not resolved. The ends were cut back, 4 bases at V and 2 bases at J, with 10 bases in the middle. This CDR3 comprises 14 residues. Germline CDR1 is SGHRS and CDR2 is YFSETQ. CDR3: CASSLTSGNQPQHF. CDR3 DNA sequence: TGCGCCAGCAGCCTGACTAGTGGCAATCAGCCCCAGCATTTT.

As DNA, the CDR3 is TGTGCCAGCAGCACAGGAAGCCCGTACAATGAGCAGTTCTTC. Translation: CASSTGSPYNEQFF. The chain joins TRBV3-1 (or the pseudogene TRBV3-2) to TRBJ2-1, with D possibly TRBD1 on 5 matching bases. Germline V gene lookup returns CDR1 LGHDT and CDR2 YNNKEL (reference sequence). The ends were cut back, 5 bases at V and 4 bases at J, with 12 bases in the middle. CDR3 length equals 14 residues.

As DNA, the CDR3 is TGTGCCAGCAGTTTATCGGTCGGCTCTGGGGCCAACGTCCTGACTTTC. Protein product: CASSLSVGSGANVLTF. The V call is TRBV27, the J call TRBJ2-6; D is undetermined. CDR3 length: 16 amino acids. Germline CDR1 MNHEY, CDR2 SMNVEV (reference sequence). Trimming stripped 0 bases from V and 0 bases from J, with 6 bases between.